One and the same sample provided the 3 T cell receptor beta chains below, sequenced in a study of blood T cell repertoires in COVID-19. Measured with immunoSEQ multiplex PCR; TCRdb has only the in-frame clones, and not every one. The sample yields approximately 110,000 clones, approximately 81% seen once. The specimen was peripheral blood. The receptors come from a man older than 75 with COVID-19, enrolled during active disease.

The sample holds a few counts of this clone. The chain employs TRBV6-5 and TRBJ1-2, with a weak D call TRBD1 (6 bases). Germline V gives CDR1 MNHEY, CDR2 SVGAGI. The V gene lost 8 bases and the J gene lost 6 bases, with 16 bases spanning the gap. This CDR3 is 13 amino acids long. CDR3 in DNA: TGTGCCAGCCGAACACAGGGAGATGATGGCTACACCTTC. It codes for CASRTQGDDGYTF.

V is TRBV2 and J is TRBJ1-3; possible D gene TRBD1, 6 bases. This CDR3 spans 16 amino acids. Germline V lookup: CDR1 SNHLY, CDR2 FYNNEI. The V end was cut by 6 bases, the J end by 0 bases, with 15 bases between. In DNA form, the CDR3 reads TGTGCCAGCAGGTCGGACAGCTCTAGCTCTGGAAACACCATATATTTT. This translates into CASRSDSSSSGNTIYF.

This clone was seen only a few times. The genes are TRBV2 and TRBJ2-1, with 8 bases that match TRBD2. The CDR3 sequence is 14 residues long. With 8 bases clipped from V and 6 bases from J, the junction kept 9 bases outside the gene matches. Germline CDR1 SNHLY, CDR2 FYNNEI. As DNA, the CDR3 is TGTGCCAGCCGACAATCTAGCGGGTTCAATGAGCAGTTCTTC. Its protein is CASRQSSGFNEQFF.